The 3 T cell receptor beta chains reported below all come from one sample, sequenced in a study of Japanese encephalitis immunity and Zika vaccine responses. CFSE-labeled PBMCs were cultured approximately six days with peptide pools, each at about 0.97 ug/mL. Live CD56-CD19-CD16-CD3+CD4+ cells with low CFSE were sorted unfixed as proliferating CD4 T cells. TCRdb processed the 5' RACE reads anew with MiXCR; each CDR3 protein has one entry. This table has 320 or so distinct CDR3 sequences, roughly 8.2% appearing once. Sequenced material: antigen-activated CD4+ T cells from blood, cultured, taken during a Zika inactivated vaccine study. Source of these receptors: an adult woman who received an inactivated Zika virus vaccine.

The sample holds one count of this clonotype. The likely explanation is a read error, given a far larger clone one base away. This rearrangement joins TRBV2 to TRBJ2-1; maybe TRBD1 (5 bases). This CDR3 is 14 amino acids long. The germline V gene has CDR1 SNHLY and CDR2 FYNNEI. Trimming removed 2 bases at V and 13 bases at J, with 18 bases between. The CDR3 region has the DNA TGTGCCAGCAGTGAACGGATCTCGGCGGACATTCAGTTCTTC. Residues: CASSERISADIQFF.

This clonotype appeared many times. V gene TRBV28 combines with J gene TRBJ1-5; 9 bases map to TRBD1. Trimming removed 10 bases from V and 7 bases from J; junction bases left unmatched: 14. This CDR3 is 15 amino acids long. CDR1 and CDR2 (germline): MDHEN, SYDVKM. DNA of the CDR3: TGTGCCACCTTACTTAAGACAGGGGGGATGCAGCCCCAGCATTTT. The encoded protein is CATLLKTGGMQPQHF.

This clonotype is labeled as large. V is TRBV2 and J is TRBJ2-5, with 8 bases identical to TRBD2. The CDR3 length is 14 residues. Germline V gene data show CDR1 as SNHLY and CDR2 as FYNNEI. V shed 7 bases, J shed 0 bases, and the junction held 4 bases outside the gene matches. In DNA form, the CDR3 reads TGTGCCAGCATCGGGGGGGGGTACCAAGAGACCCAGTACTTC. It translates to CASIGGGYQETQYF.